The entry that follows covers one TCR beta chain sequence. Germline V gene lookup returns CDR1 SGHVS and CDR2 FNYEAQ. V gave up 5 bases and J gave up 3 bases; unmatched junction bases: 3. The CDR3 has 13 amino acids. The data were taken from a study of cytomegalovirus exposure and HLA in healthy donors. The PCR used 60 Vbeta and 13 Jbeta primers. TCRdb keeps only in-frame clones here, not all; method: immunoSEQ multiplex PCR. The sample comprises about 270,000 clones, approximately 70% of which are singletons, and approximately 2.1% rests with the top ten. The sample comprised PBMCs. This TCR was recovered from a female donor in good health and CMV-seronegative. V and J are TRBV7-6 and TRBJ2-5, with 7 bases matching TRBD1. Here the CDR3 DNA reads TGTGCCAGCAGCACCGACAGGGAAGAGACCCAGTACTTC. Residues: CASSTDREETQYF.